A selection of T cell receptor beta chains follows, all from one sample in a study of T cell responses to AZD1222 COVID-19 vaccine. Libraries were prepared by immunoSEQ multiplex PCR; TCRdb keeps only in-frame clonotypes and omits some of them. The sample has 150,000 or so clones; just over 90% are singletons. The sample consisted of peripheral blood, taken 28 days after the second AZD1222 dose. These TCRs come from an adult who received the AZD1222 COVID-19 vaccine. CDR3s include the opening cysteine and the closing phenylalanine or tryptophan. A D gene is named only where the DNA matches it firmly. The listing skips clone size in some rows; elsewhere it reads once, few, many or a size class.

NA TRBJ2-7 once TRBV30 TGTGCCTGGAGCCTACCCCTGGACACCCGAGGCTACGAGCAGTACTTC CAWSLPLDTRGYEQYF
TRBD2 TRBJ2-3 NA TRBV9 TGTGCCAGCAGCGTTAGCGGGAGTGTCCCAGATACGCAGTATTTT CASSVSGSVPDTQYF
TRBD2 TRBJ2-5 NA TRBV5-1 TGCGCCAGCAGCTTGTGGGGGGGTTTAGAGACCCAGTACTTC CASSLWGGLETQYF
NA TRBJ1-2 NA TRBV2 TGTGCCAGCATCCAGGGACCTAGCTATGGCTACACCTTC CASIQGPSYGYTF
TRBD1 TRBJ1-2 NA TRBV7-2 TGTGCCAGCAGCTCTCCGGGACAGGTGGTTAATGGCTACACCTTC CASSSPGQVVNGYTF
TRBD1 TRBJ2-6 NA TRBV3-1/TRBV3-2 TGTGCCAGCAGCTCGGAGATCGGGACAGGCCACTCTGGGGCCAACGTCCTGACTTTC CASSSEIGTGHSGANVLTF
TRBD1 TRBJ1-4 NA TRBV29-1 TGCAGCGTTGTGGGGGGGACAGGGTCGAGTGAGAATGGAAAACTGTTTTTT CSVVGGTGSSENGKLFF
NA TRBJ2-3 NA TRBV19 TGTGCCAGTAGTCTCTGGACAGGCGGGGCCACAGATACGCAGTATTTT CASSLWTGGATDTQYF
NA TRBJ1-2 once TRBV4-1 TGCGCCAGCAGCCAAGCTGAGGGTGTTAACTATGGCTACACCTTC CASSQAEGVNYGYTF
NA TRBJ1-6 NA TRBV11-2 TGTGCCAGCAGCCCCGGAACCGAAAGCTCCTATAATTCACCCCTCCACTTT CASSPGTESSYNSPLHF